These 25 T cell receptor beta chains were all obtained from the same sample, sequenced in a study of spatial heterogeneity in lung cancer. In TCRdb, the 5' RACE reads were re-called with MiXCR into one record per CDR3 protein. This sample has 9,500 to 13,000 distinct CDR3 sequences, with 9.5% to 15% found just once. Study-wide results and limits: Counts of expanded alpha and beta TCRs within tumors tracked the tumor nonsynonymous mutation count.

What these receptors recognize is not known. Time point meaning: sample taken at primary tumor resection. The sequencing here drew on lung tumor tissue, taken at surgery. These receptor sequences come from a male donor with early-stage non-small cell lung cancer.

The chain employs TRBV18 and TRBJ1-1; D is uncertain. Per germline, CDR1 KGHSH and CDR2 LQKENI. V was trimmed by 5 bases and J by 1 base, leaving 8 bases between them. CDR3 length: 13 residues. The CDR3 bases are TGTGCCAGCTCAAAATCGGAGAACACTGAAGCTTTCTTT. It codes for CASSKSENTEAFF.

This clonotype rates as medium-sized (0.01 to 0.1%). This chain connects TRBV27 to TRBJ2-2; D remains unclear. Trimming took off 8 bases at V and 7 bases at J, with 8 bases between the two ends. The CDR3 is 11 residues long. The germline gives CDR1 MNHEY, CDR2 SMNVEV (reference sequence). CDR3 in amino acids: CASRSFGELFF. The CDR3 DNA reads TGTGCCAGCCGGTCTTTCGGGGAGCTGTTTTTT.

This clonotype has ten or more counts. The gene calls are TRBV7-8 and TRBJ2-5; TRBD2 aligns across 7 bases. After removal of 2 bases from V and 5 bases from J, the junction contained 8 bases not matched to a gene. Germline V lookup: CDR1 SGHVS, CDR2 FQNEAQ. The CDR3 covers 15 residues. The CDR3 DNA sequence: TGTGCCAGCAGCTTATTGGGGGAGGGGAGGGAGACCCAGTACTTC. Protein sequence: CASSLLGEGRETQYF.

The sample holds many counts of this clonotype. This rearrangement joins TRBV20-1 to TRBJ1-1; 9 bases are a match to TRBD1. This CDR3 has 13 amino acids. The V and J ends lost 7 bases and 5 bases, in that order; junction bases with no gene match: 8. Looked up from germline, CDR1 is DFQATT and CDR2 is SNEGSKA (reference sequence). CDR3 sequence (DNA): TGCAGTGTCGAAGGACAGGGGTGGACTGAAGCTTTCTTT. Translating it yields CSVEGQGWTEAFF.

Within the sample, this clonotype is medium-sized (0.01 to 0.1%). CDR3 in DNA: TGTGCCAGCAGACCGGGGTATAGCACAGATACGCAGTATTTT. Its translation: CASRPGYSTDTQYF. The chain employs TRBV28 and TRBJ2-3, with D possibly being TRBD2 (5 bases). This CDR3 has 14 amino acids. Germline V CDR1 and CDR2: MDHEN, SYDVKM. Trimming took 6 bases from V and 0 from J, leaving 10 bases between them.

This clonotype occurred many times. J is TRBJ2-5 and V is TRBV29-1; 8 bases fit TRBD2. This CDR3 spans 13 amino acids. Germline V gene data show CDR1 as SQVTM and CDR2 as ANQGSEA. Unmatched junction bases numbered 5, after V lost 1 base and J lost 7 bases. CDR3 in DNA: TGCAGCGTTGAAGGGACAGCGGGAGTGACCCAGTACTTC. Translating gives CSVEGTAGVTQYF.

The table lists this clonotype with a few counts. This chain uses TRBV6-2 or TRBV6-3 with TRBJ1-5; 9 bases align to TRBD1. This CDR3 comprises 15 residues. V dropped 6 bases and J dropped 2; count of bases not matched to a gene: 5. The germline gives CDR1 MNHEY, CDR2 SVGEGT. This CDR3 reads CASSTGGAGNQPQHF. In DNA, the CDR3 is TGTGCCAGCAGCACAGGGGGCGCGGGCAATCAGCCCCAGCATTTT.

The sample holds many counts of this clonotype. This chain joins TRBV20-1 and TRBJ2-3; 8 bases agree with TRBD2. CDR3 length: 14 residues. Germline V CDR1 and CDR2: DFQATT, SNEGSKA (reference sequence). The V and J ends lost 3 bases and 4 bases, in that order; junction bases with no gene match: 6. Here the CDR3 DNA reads TGCAGTGCTAGTCCCAGCGGGAGAGCAGATACGCAGTATTTT. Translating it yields CSASPSGRADTQYF.

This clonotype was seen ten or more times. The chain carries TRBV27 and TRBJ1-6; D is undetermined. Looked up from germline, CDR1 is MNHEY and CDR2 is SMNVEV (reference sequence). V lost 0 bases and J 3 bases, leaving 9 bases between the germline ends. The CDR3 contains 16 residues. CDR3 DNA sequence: TGTGCCAGCAGTTTATCTATGACCGGCTATAATTCACCCCTCCACTTT. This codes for CASSLSMTGYNSPLHF.

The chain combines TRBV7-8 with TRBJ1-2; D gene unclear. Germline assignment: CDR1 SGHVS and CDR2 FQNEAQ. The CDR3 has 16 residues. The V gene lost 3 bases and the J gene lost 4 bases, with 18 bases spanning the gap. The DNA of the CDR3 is TGTGCCAGCAGCTTCTCTTCACTCGCGATTGGCTATGGCTACACCTTC. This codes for CASSFSSLAIGYGYTF.

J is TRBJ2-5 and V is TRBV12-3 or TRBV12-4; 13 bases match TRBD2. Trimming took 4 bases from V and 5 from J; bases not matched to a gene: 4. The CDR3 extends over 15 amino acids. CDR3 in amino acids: CASSSGTSGIETQYF. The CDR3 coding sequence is TGTGCCAGCAGTTCCGGGACTAGCGGGATCGAGACCCAGTACTTC.

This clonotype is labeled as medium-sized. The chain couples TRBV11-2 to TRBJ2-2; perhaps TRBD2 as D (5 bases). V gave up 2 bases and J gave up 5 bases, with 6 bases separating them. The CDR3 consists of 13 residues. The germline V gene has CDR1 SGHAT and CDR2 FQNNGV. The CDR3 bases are TGTGCCAGCAGCTTAAGCGGTACCGGGGAGCTGTTTTTT. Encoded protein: CASSLSGTGELFF.

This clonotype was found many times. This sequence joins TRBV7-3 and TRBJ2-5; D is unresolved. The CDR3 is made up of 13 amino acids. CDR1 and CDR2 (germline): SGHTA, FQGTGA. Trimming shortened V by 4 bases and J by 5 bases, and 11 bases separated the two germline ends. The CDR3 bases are TGTGCCAGCAGCTCGCCTCCGAGCGAGACCCAGTACTTC. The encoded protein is CASSSPPSETQYF.

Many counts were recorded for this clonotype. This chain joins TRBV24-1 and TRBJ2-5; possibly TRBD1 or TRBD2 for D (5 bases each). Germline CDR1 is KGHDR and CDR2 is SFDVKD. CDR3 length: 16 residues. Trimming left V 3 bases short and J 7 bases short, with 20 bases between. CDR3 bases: TGTGCCACCAGTGATGAATCCCGGGACCCTTGGGGGACCCAGTACTTC. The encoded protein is CATSDESRDPWGTQYF.

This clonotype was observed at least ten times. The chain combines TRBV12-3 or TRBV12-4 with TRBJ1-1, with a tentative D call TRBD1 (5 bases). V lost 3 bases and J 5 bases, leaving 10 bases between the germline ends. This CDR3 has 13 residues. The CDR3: CASSLTGTTEAFF. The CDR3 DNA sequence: TGTGCCAGCAGTTTGACCGGGACGACTGAAGCTTTCTTT.

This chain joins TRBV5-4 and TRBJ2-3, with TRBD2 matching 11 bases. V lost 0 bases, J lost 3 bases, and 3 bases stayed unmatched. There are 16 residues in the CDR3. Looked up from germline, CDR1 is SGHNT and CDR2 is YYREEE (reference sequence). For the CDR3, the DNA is TGTGCCAGCAGCTTGGGGCGACTAGCGGGAACAGATACGCAGTATTTT. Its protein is CASSLGRLAGTDTQYF.

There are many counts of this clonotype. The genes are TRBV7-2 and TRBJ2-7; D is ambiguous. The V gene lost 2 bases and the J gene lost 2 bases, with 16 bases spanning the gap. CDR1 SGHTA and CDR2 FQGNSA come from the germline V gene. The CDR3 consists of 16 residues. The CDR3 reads CASSLSGASNAYEQYF. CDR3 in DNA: TGTGCCAGCAGCTTATCCGGAGCCAGTAACGCCTACGAGCAGTACTTC.

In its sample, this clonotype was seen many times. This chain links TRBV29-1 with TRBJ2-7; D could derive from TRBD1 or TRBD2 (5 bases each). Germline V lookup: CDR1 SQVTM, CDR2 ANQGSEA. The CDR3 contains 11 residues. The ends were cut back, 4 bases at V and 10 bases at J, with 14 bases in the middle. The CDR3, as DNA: TGCAGCGTTGTCTGGGGACCCAGCCAGTACTTC. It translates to CSVVWGPSQYF.

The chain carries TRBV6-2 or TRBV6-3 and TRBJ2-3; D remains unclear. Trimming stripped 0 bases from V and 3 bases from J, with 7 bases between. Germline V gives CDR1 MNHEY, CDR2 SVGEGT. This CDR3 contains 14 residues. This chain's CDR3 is CASSYSSRTDTQYF. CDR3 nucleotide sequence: TGTGCCAGCAGTTACTCTAGCCGAACAGATACGCAGTATTTT.

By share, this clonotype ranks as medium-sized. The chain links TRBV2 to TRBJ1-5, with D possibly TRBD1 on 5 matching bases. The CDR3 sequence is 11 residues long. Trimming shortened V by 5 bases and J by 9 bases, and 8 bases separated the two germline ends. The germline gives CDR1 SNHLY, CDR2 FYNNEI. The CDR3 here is CASSIRGPQHF. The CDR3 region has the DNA TGTGCCAGCAGTATAAGGGGGCCCCAGCATTTT.

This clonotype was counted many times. CDR3 loop: CASRPEGVYNEQFF. For the CDR3, the DNA is TGTGCCAGCAGACCGGAAGGGGTATACAATGAGCAGTTCTTC. V usage is TRBV7-9 and J usage is TRBJ2-1; TRBD1 is a possible D gene (5 bases). Per germline, CDR1 SEHNR and CDR2 FQNEAQ (reference sequence). Trimming left V 6 bases short and J 4 bases short, with 13 bases between. There are 14 residues in the CDR3. The whole variable domain, filled in from reference TRBV7-9 and TRBJ2-1, reads DTGVSQNPRHKITKRGQNVTFRCDPISEHNRLYWYRQTLGQGPEFLTYFQNEAQLEKSRLLSDRFSAERPKGSFSTLEIQRTEQGDSAMYLCASRPEGVYNEQFFGPGTRLTVL.

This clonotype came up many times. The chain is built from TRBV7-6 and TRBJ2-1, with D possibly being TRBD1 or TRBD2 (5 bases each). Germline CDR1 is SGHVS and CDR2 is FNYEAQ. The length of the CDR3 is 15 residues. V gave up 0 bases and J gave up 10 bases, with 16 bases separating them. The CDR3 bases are TGTGCCAGCAGCTTAGCGTACCGGGACCATGGGGAGCAGTTCTTC. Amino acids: CASSLAYRDHGEQFF.

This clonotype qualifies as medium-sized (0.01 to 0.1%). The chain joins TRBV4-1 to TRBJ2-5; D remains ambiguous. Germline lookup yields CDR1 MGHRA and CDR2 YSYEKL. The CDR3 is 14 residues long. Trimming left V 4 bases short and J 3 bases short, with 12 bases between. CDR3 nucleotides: TGCGCCAGCAGCCCTCACGGGCGAGAAGAGACCCAGTACTTC. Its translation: CASSPHGREETQYF.

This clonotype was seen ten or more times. In DNA, the CDR3 is TGTGCCAGCAGCTGGGACAGGAGCTCTGGAAACACCATATATTTT. Protein sequence: CASSWDRSSGNTIYF. The chain couples TRBV7-8 to TRBJ1-3, with 8 bases that match TRBD1. Germline V CDR1 and CDR2: SGHVS, FQNEAQ. The length of the CDR3 is 15 residues. With V trimmed by 4 bases and J by 0 bases, 2 bases remained unmatched.

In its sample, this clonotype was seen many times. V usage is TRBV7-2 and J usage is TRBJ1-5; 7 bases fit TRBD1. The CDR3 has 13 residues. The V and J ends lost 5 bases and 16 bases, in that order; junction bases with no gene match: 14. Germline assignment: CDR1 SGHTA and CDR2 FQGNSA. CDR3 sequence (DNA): TGTGCCAGCAGCCCCGCCGGGACAGCGAACTGTCATTTT. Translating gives CASSPAGTANCHF.